One and the same sample provided the 22 T cell receptor beta chains below, sequenced in a study of blood T cells in healthy people across ages. Alongside a J-beta primer mix, a sample-barcoded 5' primer served in a second PCR lasting roughly 6 to 11 cycles. TCRdb re-called the 5' RACE reads with MiXCR, one entry per CDR3 protein. This table has 1.5 million to 2 million distinct CDR3 sequences, about two fifths appearing once. What was sequenced was blood. Receptors were obtained from a human donor in good health.

V and J are TRBV20-1 and TRBJ2-5; the match to TRBD1 covers 9 bases. The J call may be faulty, since TRBJ2-7 better matches the DNA end. The germline CDR1 and CDR2 sequences are DFQATT and SNEGSKA (reference sequence). This CDR3 has 14 amino acids. CDR3 DNA: TGCAGTGCTAGAGTTCCTGGGACAGGGTACGAGCAGTACTTC. The encoded protein is CSARVPGTGYEQYF.

This clonotype showed up just a few times. This chain uses TRBV28 with TRBJ1-5; D unresolved. CDR3 length: 14 residues. The ends were cut back, 6 bases at V and 3 bases at J, with 12 bases in the middle. From germline, CDR1 is MDHEN and CDR2 SYDVKM. The CDR3 DNA reads as TGTGCCAGCAGGCAGGCACCCTACAATCAGCCCCAGCATTTT. Its translation is CASRQAPYNQPQHF. Using reference TRBV28 and TRBJ1-5 for the parts outside the CDR3, the full variable domain is DVKVTQSSRYLVKRTGEKVFLECVQDMDHENMFWYRQDPGLGLRLIYFSYDVKMKEKGDIPEGYSVSREKKERFSLILESASTNQTSMYLCASRQAPYNQPQHFGDGTRLSIL.

The CDR3 DNA sequence: TGTGCCAGTAGTATAACGGAAAGGAACACTGAAGCTTTCTTT. Amino acids: CASSITERNTEAFF. The chain recombines TRBV19 with TRBJ1-1; unclear D gene. CDR3 length: 14 residues. Germline-derived CDR1 and CDR2 are LNHDA and SQIVND (reference sequence). The V gene lost 2 bases and the J gene lost 1 base, with 8 bases spanning the gap.

A note on this clonotype: At one end the junction does not follow the germline gene, possibly because of a read error. The chain carries TRBV4-3 and TRBJ2-5, with 10 nucleotides matching TRBD2. The CDR3 sequence is 15 residues long. CDR1 is LGHNA and CDR2 is YSLEER in the germline V gene. CDR3 loop: CASSQESGGAETQYF. The CDR3 DNA follows: TGTGCCAGCAGCCAAGAGAGCGGGGGGGCAGAGACCCAGTACTTC.

The V call is TRBV6-5, the J call TRBJ2-7, with a possible D match to TRBD1 (6 bases). V lost 5 bases to trimming and J lost 7 bases, with 18 bases between them. The CDR3 extends over 14 amino acids. Germline CDR1 and CDR2: MNHEY and SVGAGI. The CDR3 region has the DNA TGTGCCAGCAGTCCAACCCCAACAGGGTGGGAGCAGTACTTC. Translating gives CASSPTPTGWEQYF.

This chain connects TRBV20-1 to TRBJ2-5, with a weak D call TRBD2 (7 bases). The germline V gene encodes CDR1 DFQATT and CDR2 SNEGSKA (reference sequence). This CDR3 has 14 residues. Trimming removed 0 bases at V and 5 bases at J, with 13 bases between. The CDR3 sequence is CSAREGGAGETQYF. The CDR3 DNA sequence: TGCAGTGCTAGAGAGGGGGGGGCTGGGGAGACCCAGTACTTC.

V usage is TRBV12-3 or TRBV12-4 and J usage is TRBJ2-1; D is undetermined. The V and J ends lost 5 bases and 8 bases respectively, with 13 bases between them. This CDR3 contains 13 residues. CDR3 DNA sequence: TGTGCCAGCAGTCCATCCCCCTCATATGAGCAGTTCTTC. Translated: CASSPSPSYEQFF.

This clonotype has just a few counts. The chain is built from TRBV24-1 and TRBJ2-3; possibly TRBD2 for D (7 bases). V was pared by 7 bases and J by 0 bases, with 13 bases between. From germline, CDR1 is KGHDR and CDR2 SFDVKD. CDR3 length: 15 residues. The CDR3: CATSPRGLSTDTQYF. In DNA form, the CDR3 reads TGTGCCACCAGCCCGCGGGGGCTAAGCACAGATACGCAGTATTTT.

This clonotype was seen just once. J is TRBJ1-6 and V is TRBV27; possibly TRBD1 for D (5 bases). Germline V gives CDR1 MNHEY, CDR2 SMNVEV (reference sequence). The CDR3 covers 15 residues. V was pared by 5 bases and J by 10 bases, with 18 bases between. The CDR3 is CASSSRGGDRSPLHF. In nucleotides, the CDR3 is TGTGCCAGCAGTAGCCGCGGGGGAGATAGATCACCCCTCCACTTT.

V gene TRBV6-1 combines with J gene TRBJ1-6, with 8 nucleotides matching TRBD1. V dropped 6 bases and J dropped 0; count of bases not matched to a gene: 7. Germline V lookup: CDR1 MNHNS, CDR2 SASEGT. This CDR3 contains 17 residues. The CDR3 nucleotides read TGTGCCAGCAGACGGACAGGGCTCAGCTCCTATAATTCACCCCTCCACTTT. As protein: CASRRTGLSSYNSPLHF.

The chain recombines TRBV6-2 or TRBV6-3 with TRBJ2-3; TRBD2 matches at 9 bases. The CDR3 contains 15 residues. Trimming took 2 bases from V and 6 from J; bases not matched to a gene: 6. Germline lookup yields CDR1 MNHEY and CDR2 SVGEGT. The CDR3 coding sequence is TGTGCCAGCAGTTACCCTCTAGCGGGGTCGGATACGCAGTATTTT. This gives the protein CASSYPLAGSDTQYF.

The chain links TRBV30 to TRBJ1-5; 8 bases align to TRBD1. With V trimmed by 0 bases and J by 3 bases, 1 base remained unmatched. Germline loops: CDR1 GTSNPN, CDR2 SVGIG (reference sequence). This CDR3 has 14 amino acids. The CDR3 reads CAWSVDRVNQPQHF. The CDR3 DNA follows: TGTGCCTGGAGTGTGGACAGGGTCAATCAGCCCCAGCATTTT.

The genes are TRBV13 and TRBJ2-1; 9 bases match TRBD2. V trimming: 6 bases; J trimming: 8 bases; junction bases outside the gene matches: 8. Germline loops: CDR1 PRHDT, CDR2 FYEKMQ (reference sequence). The CDR3 is 14 amino acids. The CDR3, as DNA: TGTGCCAGCAGACCAGGGACTAGCACCGATGAGCAGTTCTTC. Translating gives CASRPGTSTDEQFF.

The chain carries TRBV20-1 and TRBJ1-2; 11 bases line up with TRBD1. The CDR3 is made up of 15 amino acids. Unmatched junction bases numbered 12, after V lost 5 bases and J lost 7 bases. Germline lookup yields CDR1 DFQATT and CDR2 SNEGSKA (reference sequence). This CDR3 is CSAPNPRTGGIGYTF. CDR3 nucleotides: TGCAGTGCTCCAAACCCACGGACAGGGGGCATTGGCTACACCTTC.

The V and J genes are TRBV12-3 or TRBV12-4 and TRBJ2-1; no clear D gene. This CDR3 has 14 amino acids. Trimming stripped 1 base from V and 6 bases from J, with 10 bases between. CDR3 loop: CASSLGSQINEQFF. The CDR3 nucleotides are TGTGCCAGCAGTTTAGGATCACAAATCAATGAGCAGTTCTTC.

This clonotype appeared a few times. V gene TRBV12-3 or TRBV12-4 combines with J gene TRBJ2-3; D is undetermined. V lost 5 bases, J lost 5 bases, and 14 bases lay in between. There are 14 residues in the CDR3. CDR3 amino acids: CASSTSIRLDTQYF. CDR3 bases: TGTGCCAGCAGTACGAGCATTCGACTAGATACGCAGTATTTT.

This clonotype was observed a handful of times. For the CDR3, the DNA is TGTGCCAGCAGCGTAGTTCCAGGGAGCACAGATACGCAGTATTTT. Amino acid sequence: CASSVVPGSTDTQYF. The chain combines TRBV9 with TRBJ2-3; D is possibly TRBD1 (5 bases). With 0 bases removed from V and 0 bases from J, the gap between germline ends came to 8 bases. The CDR3 runs 15 residues. The germline V gene has CDR1 SGDLS and CDR2 YYNGEE.

This chain joins TRBV4-2 and TRBJ2-7; 9 bases map to TRBD2. Germline trimming cut 3 bases from V and 1 base from J; bases unmatched to any gene: 1. This CDR3 region has 14 residues. Germline CDR1 and CDR2: LGHNA and YNFKEQ. The CDR3 coding sequence is TGTGCCAGCAGCCAGGGACTAGCATCCTACGAGCAGTACTTC. Amino acid sequence: CASSQGLASYEQYF.

V is TRBV6-1 and J is TRBJ1-1; tentative D call: TRBD1 (6 bases). Trimming removed 6 bases from V and 9 bases from J, with 14 bases in between. Germline V lookup: CDR1 MNHNS, CDR2 SASEGT. This CDR3 has 12 residues. CDR3: CASSLDRLKAFF. The CDR3, as DNA: TGTGCCAGCAGCCTTGACAGGCTAAAAGCTTTCTTT.

V and J are TRBV12-3 or TRBV12-4 and TRBJ2-5, with TRBD2 as a possible D gene (6 bases). The CDR3 is 17 amino acids. Trimming removed 3 bases at V and 1 base at J, with 18 bases between. CDR3 in amino acids: CASSFAGLEGLQETQYF. The CDR3 bases are TGTGCCAGCAGTTTTGCAGGTTTGGAGGGGCTCCAAGAGACCCAGTACTTC.

J is TRBJ2-7 and V is TRBV4-3, with 7 bases that match TRBD1. The CDR3 length is 15 residues. Germline CDR1 LGHNA, CDR2 YSLEER. The V gene end was trimmed by 4 bases and the J gene end by 0 bases; junction bases not matched to a gene: 6. The CDR3 region is CASSLNEGASYEQYF. DNA of the CDR3: TGCGCCAGCAGCCTTAACGAGGGGGCCTCCTACGAGCAGTACTTC.

The rearrangement links TRBV5-1 to TRBJ1-4; 7 nucleotides line up with TRBD1. Germline assignment: CDR1 SGHRS and CDR2 YFSETQ. The CDR3 contains 15 residues. Trimming took 4 bases from V and 11 from J; bases not matched to a gene: 14. The CDR3 DNA follows: TGCGCCAGCAGCACTGAATCGACAGGGTCGTATAAACTGTTTTTT. Its protein is CASSTESTGSYKLFF.